This T cell receptor beta chain was sequenced during a study of blood T cells in healthy people across ages. Through a sample-barcoded 5' primer and a J-beta primer mix, a second PCR was run for about 6 to 11 cycles. CDR3-containing paired-end reads numbered at least 2.5 million in each sample. TCRdb redid the calling of the 5' RACE reads with MiXCR, one entry per CDR3 protein. The sample holds over 700,000 distinct CDR3 sequences, more than 20% seen once. This CDR3 has 16 amino acids. CDR1 is SGHTA, CDR2 FQGNSA, per germline. V lost 4 bases, J lost 0 bases, and 9 bases stayed unmatched. Study conclusions and caveats: Aged donors had fewer naive CD4+ cells and lower diversity than long-lived donors.

Each donor had about 9.6 milliliters of peripheral blood drawn. To note about this clonotype: Its target is not known.

The same sample was also used in a study of T cells of mothers and their children.

This TCR was sampled from a boy younger than 18 in good health. The sample was blood. This chain links TRBV7-2 with TRBJ2-7, with 7 nucleotides matching TRBD2. In nucleotides, the CDR3 is TGTGCCAGCAGCTCCCCAGGGCGGGAGCCCTCCTACGAGCAGTACTTC. Amino acids: CASSSPGREPSYEQYF.